These 21 T cell receptor beta chains were sequenced from one sample in a study of cytomegalovirus exposure and HLA in healthy donors (dated by TCRdb to 2015 to 2018). The library was produced with the immunoSEQ multiplex PCR assay. For the multiplex PCR, a mixture combining 60 forward primers for TCR Vbeta segments and 13 reverse primers for TCR Jbeta segments was used. Entries here come from immuneACCESS through TCRdb and include only in-frame sequences with V and J called. Some clones fail to appear in such tables; in the studies checked, an unresolved V gene covers under half of the shortfall, and the cause of the remainder is unknown. The sample table contains under 200,000 clones; only one count was recorded for roughly four fifths of them. The ten largest make up approximately 3% of the sample. Sequencing input: PBMCs. Receptor source: a woman aged 40-49 years in good health and CMV-seronegative.

CDR3 sequence reads: CSASVDTEAFF. The CDR3 DNA reads as TGCAGTGCTAGTGTCGACACTGAAGCTTTCTTT. The chain is built from TRBV20-1 and TRBJ1-1, with unresolved D. Deletions cut 3 bases from V and 3 bases from J, with 5 bases between. Germline V gives CDR1 DFQATT, CDR2 SNEGSKA (reference sequence). The CDR3 is 11 residues long.

This chain uses TRBV6-6 with TRBJ1-1; TRBD1 agrees at 11 bases. Trimming at V came to 5 bases and at J to 3 bases, leaving 8 bases not matched to a gene. This CDR3 is built from 16 residues. Germline values: CDR1 MNHNY, CDR2 SVGAGI (reference sequence). The CDR3, as DNA: TGTGCCAGCAGTCCAACCCCGGACAGGGGGCACACTGAAGCTTTCTTT. It yields the protein CASSPTPDRGHTEAFF.

J is TRBJ1-1 and V is TRBV6-5; D is ambiguous. Trimming took off 8 bases at V and 2 bases at J, with 15 bases between the two ends. CDR1 MNHEY and CDR2 SVGAGI come from the germline V gene. The CDR3 consists of 14 residues. This chain's CDR3 is CASRFRQSNTEAFF. DNA of the CDR3: TGTGCCAGCCGCTTCCGACAAAGCAACACTGAAGCTTTCTTT.

The count of this clone is one. The genes are TRBV5-4 and TRBJ1-3; TRBD1 might be the D (5 bases). Germline V gene sequence: CDR1 SGHNT, CDR2 YYREEE (reference sequence). The CDR3 is 15 residues long. Trimming pared 4 bases from V and 0 bases from J, leaving 11 bases between. The DNA for the CDR3 is TGTGCCAGCAGCAGTACAGGTTTCTCTGGAAACACCATATATTTT. Protein sequence: CASSSTGFSGNTIYF.

The V gene is TRBV29-1, the J gene TRBJ1-1; D gene unclear. V was trimmed by 3 bases and J by 1 base, leaving 6 bases between them. The CDR3 covers 12 residues. CDR1 SQVTM and CDR2 ANQGSEA come from the germline V gene. This CDR3 is CSVEERNTEAFF. The CDR3 bases are TGCAGCGTTGAGGAGAGGAACACTGAAGCTTTCTTT.

This chain connects TRBV29-1 to TRBJ2-5; 10 bases are a match to TRBD2. CDR3 length equals 14 residues. The ends lost 4 bases at V and 0 bases at J; junction bases unmatched: 2. Per germline, CDR1 SQVTM and CDR2 ANQGSEA. The CDR3 nucleotides read TGCAGCGTTGGTCTAGCGGGGGACCAAGAGACCCAGTACTTC. Amino acids: CSVGLAGDQETQYF.

The rearrangement uses TRBV18 and TRBJ1-2; TRBD1 agrees at 11 bases. The CDR3 totals 15 residues. The germline V gene encodes CDR1 KGHSH and CDR2 LQKENI. J lost 3 bases, V lost 3 bases, and 3 bases had no gene match. The CDR3 is CASSPGTGGYYGYTF. The CDR3 DNA reads as TGTGCCAGCTCACCCGGGACAGGGGGATACTATGGCTACACCTTC.

In DNA form, the CDR3 reads TGTGCCAGCAGTCAGGCGGGGGAAGAGACCCAGTACTTC. It yields the protein CASSQAGEETQYF. The V and J genes are TRBV7-9 and TRBJ2-5; TRBD2 matches at 7 bases. Germline CDR1 SEHNR, CDR2 FQNEAQ (reference sequence). The CDR3 loop spans 13 amino acids. With V trimmed by 6 bases and J by 3 bases, 4 bases remained unmatched.

The chain uses TRBV18 and TRBJ2-2, with 11 bases matching TRBD1. The V gene end was trimmed by 6 bases and the J gene end by 5 bases; junction bases not matched to a gene: 5. This CDR3 is built from 15 residues. In germline, CDR1 is KGHSH, CDR2 LQKENI. The DNA for the CDR3 is TGTGCCAGCTCCCCCGGACAGGGGGCTACCGGGGAGCTGTTTTTT. Its translation is CASSPGQGATGELFF.

The J gene is TRBJ1-4, the V gene TRBV29-1, with 8 bases fitting TRBD1. This CDR3 has 13 amino acids. Germline values: CDR1 SQVTM, CDR2 ANQGSEA. Losses at the gene ends were 7 bases for V and 11 bases for J; bases not matched to a gene: 12. CDR3 loop: CSAVLQGAEKLFF. The CDR3, as DNA: TGCAGCGCAGTTTTGCAGGGGGCTGAGAAACTGTTTTTT.

This chain connects TRBV28 to TRBJ1-3; D call uncertain. The CDR3 spans 15 residues. V was trimmed by 8 bases and J by 0 bases, leaving 14 bases between them. Germline lookup yields CDR1 MDHEN and CDR2 SYDVKM. CDR3: CASRRPPSSGNTIYF. The CDR3 region has the DNA TGTGCCAGCCGTCGCCCGCCGAGCTCTGGAAACACCATATATTTT.

This clone was counted between two and nine times. This chain links TRBV2 with TRBJ2-2, with 10 bases lining up with TRBD1. The CDR3 is 15 residues long. V lost 5 bases to trimming and J lost 7 bases; unmatched junction nucleotides: 7. The germline gives CDR1 SNHLY, CDR2 FYNNEI. The CDR3 here is CASSKDRGQSGELFF. DNA for the CDR3: TGTGCCAGCAGTAAAGACAGGGGGCAAAGCGGGGAGCTGTTTTTT.

The V call is TRBV4-2, the J call TRBJ1-4, with 11 bases fitting TRBD1. CDR1 and CDR2 from the germline V gene are LGHNA and YNFKEQ. V dropped 2 bases and J dropped 6; count of bases not matched to a gene: 11. The CDR3 length is 18 residues. The CDR3 DNA sequence: TGTGCCAGCAGCCAACAATTGGACAGGGGGCGCCCGGATGAAAAACTGTTTTTT. This translates into CASSQQLDRGRPDEKLFF.

The chain carries TRBV9 and TRBJ2-2; D gene unclear. Trimming pared 4 bases from V and 6 bases from J, leaving 13 bases between. CDR1 and CDR2 from the germline V gene are SGDLS and YYNGEE. This CDR3 is 14 amino acids long. CDR3 nucleotides: TGTGCCAGCAGCCCCAATCCAATGTCCGGGGAGCTGTTTTTT. This gives the protein CASSPNPMSGELFF.

A single count supports this clone. This rearrangement joins TRBV10-2 to TRBJ2-7; D call uncertain. Trimming left V 7 bases short and J 8 bases short, with 21 bases between. The CDR3 length is 14 residues. Germline CDR1 and CDR2: WSHSY and SAAADI. The CDR3 DNA follows: TGCGCCAGCACACTGGAGCTACCTTGGTTCCAGCAGTACTTC. This sequence encodes CASTLELPWFQQYF.

The sample holds one count of this clone. The chain is built from TRBV7-9 and TRBJ2-3, with 8 bases aligning to TRBD1. CDR1 and CDR2 (germline): SEHNR, FQNEAQ (reference sequence). The V segment lost 6 bases and the J segment 1 base; nucleotides outside the gene matches: 6. CDR3 size: 15 residues. This chain's CDR3 is CASRYRGKGTDTQYF. The CDR3 DNA reads as TGTGCCAGCAGATACAGGGGGAAGGGCACAGATACGCAGTATTTT.

This clone has a single count. The rearrangement links TRBV23-1 to TRBJ2-7; D perhaps matches TRBD2 (5 bases). TRBV23-1 falls under the ORF class, with uncertain function. V was clipped by 2 bases and J by 6 bases, with 20 bases between them. The CDR3 is 16 residues long. CDR3 DNA: TGCGCCAGCAGTCAAAAGACTATCGATGGACTTGGCGAGCAGTACTTC. Its protein is CASSQKTIDGLGEQYF.

V and J are TRBV28 and TRBJ1-1; TRBD1 aligns across 8 bases. CDR3 length: 15 residues. The germline V gene has CDR1 MDHEN and CDR2 SYDVKM. The ends lost 6 bases at V and 2 bases at J; junction bases unmatched: 8. The DNA of the CDR3 is TGTGCCAGCAGGAACCAGGGGGCGCCTAACACTGAAGCTTTCTTT. Amino acids: CASRNQGAPNTEAFF.

This chain joins TRBV28 and TRBJ1-2, with TRBD1 matching over 8 bases. Per germline, CDR1 MDHEN and CDR2 SYDVKM. This CDR3 is 14 amino acids long. V shed 1 base and J 6 bases; nucleotides not matched to a gene: 4. CDR3 DNA sequence: TGTGCCAGCAGTTTATCCCGGACAGGGCATGGCTACACCTTC. Its translation: CASSLSRTGHGYTF.

The chain employs TRBV12-5 and TRBJ1-1; 10 bases agree with TRBD1. The CDR3 covers 12 residues. V shed 1 base and J 14 bases; nucleotides not matched to a gene: 4. Germline CDR1 and CDR2: LGHNT and FRNRAP. CDR3 DNA sequence: TGTGCTAGTGGTTTGGGGACAGGGGGATACTTCTTT. Translation gives CASGLGTGGYFF.

This rearrangement joins TRBV19 to TRBJ2-1, with a possible D match to TRBD1 (6 bases). V lost 7 bases and J 4 bases, leaving 17 bases between the germline ends. The CDR3 consists of 15 residues. CDR1 LNHDA and CDR2 SQIVND come from the germline V gene (reference sequence). The CDR3 loop reads CASKTGTQDYNEQFF. The CDR3 DNA reads as TGTGCCAGTAAGACGGGGACACAGGATTACAATGAGCAGTTCTTC.